Listed here are 27 T cell receptor beta chains from one sample, sequenced in a study of blood T cell repertoires in COVID-19. Generated by immunoSEQ multiplex PCR, the TCRdb table keeps only in-frame clones and is missing some. The table records roughly 330,000 clones, under 90% of them present only once. Sequenced material: PBMCs or T cells enriched from blood (not recorded which). The receptors shown here come from a woman in her late teens or twenties who had recovered from COVID-19.

The genes are TRBV5-6 and TRBJ2-5; no definite D call. Germline V lookup: CDR1 SGHDT, CDR2 YYEEEE. The CDR3 sequence is 15 residues long. V lost 4 bases and J 5 bases, leaving 18 bases between the germline ends. CDR3 in amino acids: CASSRRAPYRETQYF. The CDR3 DNA follows: TGTGCCAGCAGCCGTCGAGCCCCCTATCGTGAGACCCAGTACTTC.

The J gene is TRBJ2-1, the V gene TRBV28; the D gene is possibly TRBD1 (6 bases). Germline V gene lookup returns CDR1 MDHEN and CDR2 SYDVKM. Trimming shortened V by 5 bases and J by 11 bases, and 25 bases separated the two germline ends. CDR3 length: 16 amino acids. DNA of the CDR3: TGTGCCAGCAGTACCGGCTCAGGGGTTGAGGGAATTAAGCAGTTCTTC. Protein sequence: CASSTGSGVEGIKQFF.

In this sample, this clone turned up once. This sequence joins TRBV30 and TRBJ2-7; 8 nucleotides line up with TRBD2. The CDR3 spans 15 residues. The trim removed 1 base at V and 3 bases at J, leaving 8 bases unmatched. Germline CDR1 is GTSNPN and CDR2 is SVGIG (reference sequence). This CDR3 reads CAWSDLPGGDYEQYF. CDR3 DNA: TGTGCCTGGAGTGATCTTCCGGGGGGGGACTACGAGCAGTACTTC. The whole variable domain, filled in from reference TRBV30 and TRBJ2-7, reads SQTIHQWPATLVQPVGSPLSLECTVEGTSNPNLYWYRQAAGRGLQLLFYSVGIGQISSEVPQNLSASRPQDRQFILSSKKLLLSDSGFYLCAWSDLPGGDYEQYFGPGTRLTVT.

This chain links TRBV21-1 with TRBJ1-3; the D call in the table, TRBD1, was not verified against the DNA. TRBV21-1 is a listed pseudogene. This CDR3 comprises 14 residues. The CDR3 region is CASSSGTRGNTIYF. Here the CDR3 DNA reads TGTGCCAGCAGCTCCGGGACAAGAGGAAACACCATATATTTT.

The chain couples TRBV30 to TRBJ2-7, with 11 bases aligning to TRBD2. In germline, CDR1 is GTSNPN, CDR2 SVGIG (reference sequence). J lost 7 bases, V lost 2 bases, and 4 bases had no gene match. The CDR3 length is 13 residues. The CDR3 protein is CAWSPRLAGEQYF. DNA for the CDR3: TGTGCCTGGAGTCCGCGACTAGCGGGAGAGCAGTACTTC.

The rearrangement links TRBV14 to TRBJ2-7; perhaps TRBD1 as D (5 bases). This CDR3 comprises 14 residues. The germline CDR1 and CDR2 sequences are SGHDN and FVKESK. Trimming removed 5 bases from V and 0 bases from J, with 11 bases in between. The CDR3 spells CASSSSGLSYEQYF. The CDR3 region has the DNA TGTGCCAGCAGCAGTTCAGGGCTCTCCTACGAGCAGTACTTC.

The J gene is TRBJ2-3, the V gene TRBV5-1; 7 positions match TRBD1. V was pared by 3 bases and J by 0 bases, with 1 base of the junction left unmatched. The CDR3 totals 14 residues. CDR1 and CDR2 (germline): SGHRS, YFSETQ. The CDR3 DNA reads TGCGCCAGCAGCTGGGGACAGAGCACAGATACGCAGTATTTT. Its protein is CASSWGQSTDTQYF. Complete variable domain (other parts from reference TRBV5-1 and TRBJ2-3): KAGVTQTPRYLIKTRGQQVTLSCSPISGHRSVSWYQQTPGQGLQFLFEYFSETQRNKGNFPGRFSGRQFSNSRSEMNVSTLELGDSALYLCASSWGQSTDTQYFGPGTRLTVL.

J is TRBJ2-4 and V is TRBV3-1 (or the pseudogene TRBV3-2); maybe TRBD1 (6 bases). This CDR3 has 15 amino acids. The V gene's germline CDR1 is LGHDT and CDR2 YNNKEL (reference sequence). Trimming left V 5 bases short and J 8 bases short, with 19 bases between. CDR3 in DNA: TGTGCCAGCAGCATTTCTGACAGGTCTTGGGACATTCAGTACTTC. As protein: CASSISDRSWDIQYF.

This sequence joins TRBV19 and TRBJ2-3; the D gene is possibly TRBD1 (6 bases). CDR3 length: 15 amino acids. Between the trimmed V and J ends, which lost 6 bases and 0 bases, there was a span of 13 bases. CDR1 LNHDA and CDR2 SQIVND come from the germline V gene (reference sequence). The CDR3: CASRPRGRSTDTQYF. The CDR3, as DNA: TGTGCCAGTAGGCCTAGGGGGAGAAGCACAGATACGCAGTATTTT. Looking up the rest from reference TRBV19 and TRBJ2-3 gives the full variable domain: DGGITQSPKYLFRKEGQNVTLSCEQNLNHDAMYWYRQDPGQGLRLIYYSQIVNDFQKGDIAEGYSVSREKKESFPLTVTSAQKNPTAFYLCASRPRGRSTDTQYFGPGTRLTVL.

This CDR3 reads CATSGGTSGNSPNEQFF. Written as DNA, the CDR3 is TGTGCCACCAGCGGCGGGACTAGCGGGAACTCCCCCAATGAGCAGTTCTTC. The chain is built from TRBV15 and TRBJ2-1, with 13 positions matching TRBD2. CDR1 and CDR2 from the germline V gene are LNHNV and YYDKDF (reference sequence). CDR3 length equals 17 residues. V shed 5 bases, J shed 6 bases, and the junction held 10 bases outside the gene matches.

The chain has TRBV3-1 (or the pseudogene TRBV3-2) and TRBJ1-2, with D perhaps TRBD1 (5 bases). The CDR3 runs to 16 residues. The germline V gene encodes CDR1 LGHDT and CDR2 YNNKEL (reference sequence). Between the trimmed V and J ends, which lost 0 bases and 7 bases, there was a span of 18 bases. The CDR3 loop reads CASSQEGRGEGIGYTF. The CDR3 coding sequence is TGTGCCAGCAGCCAAGAAGGGAGGGGAGAGGGAATTGGCTACACCTTC.

The chain employs TRBV4-1 and TRBJ2-3, with 9 bases fitting TRBD2. With 2 bases clipped from V and 5 bases from J, the junction kept 8 bases outside the gene matches. Germline V gene sequence: CDR1 MGHRA, CDR2 YSYEKL. The CDR3 length is 16 residues. The CDR3: CASSQPRGGALDTQYF. CDR3 sequence (DNA): TGCGCCAGCAGCCAACCGCGCGGGGGGGCTTTAGATACGCAGTATTTT.

The chain carries TRBV27 and TRBJ2-1; 7 nucleotides line up with TRBD1. V was pared by 6 bases and J by 7 bases, with 9 bases of the junction left unmatched. Germline V gene sequence: CDR1 MNHEY, CDR2 SMNVEV (reference sequence). This CDR3 is 14 amino acids long. Here the CDR3 reads CASRPDRDENEQFF. CDR3 bases: TGTGCCAGCAGGCCCGACAGGGACGAAAATGAGCAGTTCTTC.

The chain joins TRBV7-3 to TRBJ2-2, with D maybe TRBD1 (5 bases). CDR3 size: 14 residues. Germline CDR1 reads SGHTA; CDR2 reads FQGTGA. Trimming left V 2 bases short and J 5 bases short, with 9 bases between. Here the CDR3 reads CASSLDRWTGELFF. DNA for the CDR3: TGTGCCAGCAGCTTAGACAGATGGACCGGGGAGCTGTTTTTT.

The chain employs TRBV4-1 and TRBJ2-7; D possibly corresponds to TRBD2 (6 bases). Deletions cut 3 bases from V and 0 bases from J, with 12 bases between. CDR1 is MGHRA and CDR2 is YSYEKL in the germline V gene. This CDR3 comprises 15 residues. The CDR3 reads CASSHAGSPSYEQYF. The DNA of the CDR3 is TGCGCCAGCAGCCACGCGGGATCCCCCTCCTACGAGCAGTACTTC.

The chain recombines TRBV4-1 with TRBJ2-7; TRBD2 matches 11 bases. V dropped 4 bases and J dropped 2; count of bases not matched to a gene: 7. CDR3 length equals 16 residues. Germline V gene lookup returns CDR1 MGHRA and CDR2 YSYEKL. CDR3 DNA: TGCGCCAGCAGCCCGCCCCTAGCGGGAGGAACCTACGAGCAGTACTTC. It specifies CASSPPLAGGTYEQYF.

The CDR3: CASRDTPNTEAFF. The DNA for the CDR3 is TGTGCCAGCCGAGACACACCGAACACTGAAGCTTTCTTT. The J gene is TRBJ1-1, the V gene TRBV28; D is unclear. The CDR3 loop spans 13 amino acids. With 8 bases removed from V and 1 base from J, the gap between germline ends came to 11 bases. From germline, CDR1 is MDHEN and CDR2 SYDVKM.

This clone was recorded a few times. This chain links TRBV3-1 (or the pseudogene TRBV3-2) with TRBJ2-1; D unclear. Germline CDR1 reads LGHDT; CDR2 reads YNNKEL (reference sequence). The CDR3 totals 16 residues. Deletions cut 0 bases from V and 3 bases from J, with 12 bases between. The CDR3 region is CASSQDTGPHYNEQFF. In DNA form, the CDR3 reads TGTGCCAGCAGCCAAGATACCGGTCCTCACTACAATGAGCAGTTCTTC.

This sequence joins TRBV5-4 and TRBJ1-1; D is ambiguous. The CDR3 spans 14 residues. Between the trimmed V and J ends, which lost 2 bases and 2 bases, there was a span of 10 bases. Germline loops: CDR1 SGHNT, CDR2 YYREEE (reference sequence). The CDR3 spells CASSFAGLNTEAFF. The DNA of the CDR3 is TGTGCCAGCAGCTTTGCGGGTCTTAACACTGAAGCTTTCTTT.

The genes are TRBV18 and TRBJ1-2, with D unclear. This CDR3 is 14 amino acids long. V lost 3 bases to trimming and J lost 3 bases, with 11 bases between them. From germline, CDR1 is KGHSH and CDR2 LQKENI. The CDR3 reads CASSPGVSDYGYTF. CDR3 sequence (DNA): TGTGCCAGCTCACCCGGGGTATCTGACTATGGCTACACCTTC.

The chain is built from TRBV9 and TRBJ2-1; the match to TRBD2 covers 8 bases. CDR1 is SGDLS, CDR2 YYNGEE, per germline. The V gene end was trimmed by 4 bases and the J gene end by 5 bases; junction bases not matched to a gene: 11. This CDR3 spans 16 amino acids. DNA for the CDR3: TGTGCCAGCAGCTACCCGACCGGGACTAGGGACAATGAGCAGTTCTTC. Its protein product is CASSYPTGTRDNEQFF. Together with reference TRBV9 and TRBJ2-1, the CDR3 gives the full variable domain: DSGVTQTPKHLITATGQRVTLRCSPRSGDLSVYWYQQSLDQGLQFLIQYYNGEERAKGNILERFSAQQFPDLHSELNLSSLELGDSALYFCASSYPTGTRDNEQFFGPGTRLTVL.

V and J are TRBV28 and TRBJ1-2; D gene uncertain. V gave up 6 bases and J gave up 4 bases, with 12 bases separating them. Per germline, CDR1 MDHEN and CDR2 SYDVKM. The CDR3 runs 13 residues. CDR3 DNA: TGTGCCAGCAGGGTAGGTCAGGCCTATGGCTACACCTTC. It specifies CASRVGQAYGYTF.

The genes are TRBV11-3 and TRBJ1-1; D gene unclear. CDR1 and CDR2 from the germline V gene are SGHNT and YENEEA. V lost 6 bases and J lost 1, with 12 bases in between. This CDR3 has 14 residues. CDR3 residues: CASSLGPPNTEAFF. CDR3 coding DNA: TGTGCCAGCAGTTTGGGCCCTCCGAACACTGAAGCTTTCTTT.

The chain uses TRBV5-5 and TRBJ1-4; tentatively, D is TRBD1 (5 bases). V was clipped by 0 bases and J by 7 bases, with 16 bases between them. Germline assignment: CDR1 SGHKS and CDR2 YYEKEE (reference sequence). This CDR3 region has 16 residues. Written as DNA, the CDR3 is TGTGCCAGCAGCTTGGCGGGGGATGGGAGGCCTGAAAAACTGTTTTTT. It specifies CASSLAGDGRPEKLFF.

The gene calls are TRBV18 and TRBJ2-7; 10 bases are shared with TRBD1. The V segment lost 3 bases and the J segment 4 bases; nucleotides outside the gene matches: 6. This CDR3 has 15 residues. Germline CDR1 is KGHSH and CDR2 is LQKENI. CDR3 loop: CASSPPGQGQYEQYF. DNA for the CDR3: TGTGCCAGCTCACCTCCGGGACAGGGGCAGTACGAGCAGTACTTC.

This chain joins TRBV7-3 and TRBJ2-3, with a possible D match to TRBD2 (5 bases). Per germline, CDR1 SGHTA and CDR2 FQGTGA. V was shortened by 4 bases and J by 4 bases, with 18 bases between the two germline ends. The CDR3 contains 16 residues. The CDR3 coding sequence is TGTGCCAGCAGCTCCTTGACTACCGCCGTGGCAGATACGCAGTATTTT. This translates into CASSSLTTAVADTQYF.

The chain links TRBV27 to TRBJ1-2; tentative D call: TRBD1 (5 bases). This CDR3 has 13 residues. V was shortened by 6 bases and J by 4 bases, with 12 bases between the two germline ends. The germline CDR1 and CDR2 sequences are MNHEY and SMNVEV (reference sequence). CDR3 sequence: CASRWGSGYGYTF. CDR3 DNA: TGTGCCAGCAGGTGGGGCTCGGGCTATGGCTACACCTTC.